This TCR beta chain was observed in a study of CD8 T cells in Susac syndrome. Findings and limits, study-wide: It was acknowledged by the study that relatively few individuals were included in its TCR sequencing and HLA analysis.

Reverse transcription of 0.5 to 1 ug RNA was carried out with random hexamers. immunoSEQ multiplex PCR amplified TCR beta CDR3 across 54 Vbeta, 13 Jbeta. TCRdb fed the immunoSEQ multiplex PCR reads into MiXCR, producing one record per CDR3 protein. The repertoire holds 90,000 or so distinct CDR3 sequences, with around 93% as singletons. In blood CD8+ and CD4+ T cells, TCR beta underwent sequencing. The CD8+ and CD4+ T cells were isolated magnetically using a negative isolation approach, whereas the TEMRA cells were enriched by FACS. About this clonotype: Its antigen is as yet unknown.

J lost 5 bases, V lost 5 bases, and 5 bases had no gene match. The CDR3 loop spans 14 amino acids. CDR1 and CDR2 from the germline V gene are SGHVS and FQNEAQ. This chain links TRBV7-8 with TRBJ2-5; 10 bases are a match to TRBD2. The sequenced sample was CD8+ T cells from PBMCs. The clonotype was recovered from a human donor in good health. The CDR3 DNA reads as TGTGCCAGCAGCGTCACTAGCGGGATCGAGACCCAGTACTTC. As protein: CASSVTSGIETQYF.